The 13 T cell receptor beta chains below come from one sample, sequenced in a study of Ad26.COV2.S vaccination and SARS-CoV-2 variants. Treatment given: around 19 received Ad26.COV2.S at low or high dose, single or two shots; about five received placebo; per-sample allocation not given. Day 63 after the first vaccine or placebo injection was the time point for sampling. TCRdb's copy holds only in-frame clones and misses some; the assay was immunoSEQ multiplex PCR. The sample lists around 370,000 clones; about 85% were seen once. The sample was peripheral blood, taken in a trial of Ad26.COV2.S vaccine versus placebo. These receptor sequences come from a person aged 18-60 years who received the Ad26.COV2.S COVID-19 vaccine or a placebo.

This chain connects TRBV4-3 to TRBJ2-7, with 13 bases that match TRBD2. Trimming at V came to 5 bases and at J to 5 bases, leaving 6 bases not matched to a gene. The CDR3 extends over 15 amino acids. Per germline, CDR1 LGHNA and CDR2 YSLEER. CDR3 amino acids: CASSYRTSGSHEQYF. As DNA, the CDR3 is TGCGCCAGCAGCTACAGGACTAGCGGGAGCCACGAGCAGTACTTC.

The chain carries TRBV11-2 and TRBJ2-2; the match to TRBD2 covers 12 bases. The junction had 4 bases not matched to a gene; V was cut back by 3 bases and J by 2 bases. Germline V gives CDR1 SGHAT, CDR2 FQNNGV. The CDR3 spans 17 residues. The CDR3 DNA reads TGTGCCAGCAGCTTGACTAGCGGGAGCCATAACACCGGGGAGCTGTTTTTT. The encoded protein is CASSLTSGSHNTGELFF.

The rearrangement joins TRBV7-2 to TRBJ1-6, with D perhaps matching TRBD1 (6 bases). The germline V and J ends were trimmed by 3 bases and 15 bases, with 15 bases remaining between them. This CDR3 is built from 13 residues. Germline values: CDR1 SGHTA, CDR2 FQGNSA. The CDR3 sequence is CASSFETGRLLHF. The DNA for the CDR3 is TGTGCCAGCAGCTTCGAGACAGGCCGGCTCCTCCACTTT. Together with reference TRBV7-2 and TRBJ1-6, the CDR3 gives the full variable domain: GAGVSQSPSNKVTEKGKDVELRCDPISGHTALYWYRQSLGQGLEFLIYFQGNSAPDKSGLPSDRFSAERTGGSVSTLTIQRTQQEDSAVYLCASSFETGRLLHFGNGTRLTVT.

The chain uses TRBV9 and TRBJ2-2; 8 bases are a match to TRBD2. This CDR3 is built from 18 residues. The germline gives CDR1 SGDLS, CDR2 YYNGEE. Trimming took 0 bases from V and 6 from J; bases not matched to a gene: 13. In DNA, the CDR3 is TGTGCCAGCAGCGTAGACCCAGACCCGGCACTAGCGGCCGGGGAGCTGTTTTTT. It is translated as CASSVDPDPALAAGELFF.

This chain connects TRBV18 to TRBJ1-1; maybe TRBD1 (5 bases). Per the germline V gene, CDR1 is KGHSH and CDR2 is LQKENI. The CDR3 covers 13 residues. V lost 3 bases and J 11 bases, leaving 16 bases between the germline ends. The CDR3 coding sequence is TGTGCCAGCTCACCGGGACGAGCCGAAAACGCTTTCTTT. Translation gives CASSPGRAENAFF.

This clone was detected once. The rearrangement joins TRBV18 to TRBJ1-6; D is possibly TRBD1 (6 bases). V lost 4 bases and J lost 7, with 11 bases in between. The germline CDR1 and CDR2 sequences are KGHSH and LQKENI. CDR3 length equals 14 residues. CDR3 loop: CASSRGAGNSPLHF. CDR3 coding DNA: TGTGCCAGCTCACGGGGGGCAGGGAATTCACCCCTCCACTTT.

This chain links TRBV14 with TRBJ2-1, with 8 bases fitting TRBD1. Germline V gene data show CDR1 as SGHDN and CDR2 as FVKESK. Losses at the gene ends were 4 bases for V and 6 bases for J; bases not matched to a gene: 11. The CDR3 length is 16 residues. The CDR3 DNA reads TGTGCCAGCAGCCCCGTAGGACAGGGACCCGGCAATGAGCAGTTCTTC. It codes for CASSPVGQGPGNEQFF.

V and J are TRBV13 and TRBJ2-2, with no clear D. This CDR3 has 13 residues. The germline V and J ends were trimmed by 1 base and 6 bases, with 6 bases remaining between them. Germline V lookup: CDR1 PRHDT, CDR2 FYEKMQ (reference sequence). This CDR3 is CASSLVRAGELFF. The CDR3 DNA follows: TGTGCCAGCAGCTTAGTTCGGGCCGGGGAGCTGTTTTTT.

This clone was counted a few times. CDR3: CASSVAQGARNEKLFF. The CDR3 DNA reads as TGTGCCAGCAGCGTAGCTCAGGGGGCGCGGAATGAAAAACTGTTTTTT. The chain combines TRBV9 with TRBJ1-4; TRBD1 aligns across 8 bases. CDR1 is SGDLS, CDR2 YYNGEE, per germline. This CDR3 has 16 amino acids. J was trimmed by 5 bases and V by 0 bases; bases with no gene match: 6. Full variable domain (rest looked up from reference TRBV9 and TRBJ1-4): DSGVTQTPKHLITATGQRVTLRCSPRSGDLSVYWYQQSLDQGLQFLIQYYNGEERAKGNILERFSAQQFPDLHSELNLSSLELGDSALYFCASSVAQGARNEKLFFGSGTQLSVL.

The chain carries TRBV5-6 and TRBJ2-2; D gene uncertain. This CDR3 has 16 residues. The ends were cut back, 4 bases at V and 1 base at J, with 14 bases in the middle. Looked up from germline, CDR1 is SGHDT and CDR2 is YYEEEE. The DNA of the CDR3 is TGTGCCAGCAGCCTGCTGGTGGGTCAGAACACCGGGGAGCTGTTTTTT. This gives the protein CASSLLVGQNTGELFF. Together with reference TRBV5-6 and TRBJ2-2, the CDR3 gives the full variable domain: DAGVTQSPTHLIKTRGQQVTLRCSPKSGHDTVSWYQQALGQGPQFIFQYYEEEERQRGNFPDRFSGHQFPNYSSELNVNALLLGDSALYLCASSLLVGQNTGELFFGEGSRLTVL.

On this clone: The sample holds other DNA sequences that translate to the same CDR3. This chain links TRBV7-9 with TRBJ2-5; D is unresolved. The CDR3 runs to 13 residues. CDR1 is SEHNR and CDR2 is FQNEAQ in the germline V gene (reference sequence). Trimming pared 4 bases from V and 5 bases from J, leaving 11 bases between. CDR3 loop: CASSSPLEETQYF. As DNA, the CDR3 is TGTGCCAGCAGCTCGCCCCTGGAGGAGACCCAGTACTTC.

The rearrangement links TRBV6-5 to TRBJ2-7; TRBD1 matches at 7 bases. V gave up 0 bases and J gave up 2 bases; unmatched junction bases: 4. Per germline, CDR1 MNHEY and CDR2 SVGAGI. The CDR3 length is 15 residues. CDR3 nucleotide sequence: TGTGCCAGCAGTTACTCGATGCAGGGGGCCTACGAGCAGTACTTC. This encodes CASSYSMQGAYEQYF.

This rearrangement joins TRBV27 to TRBJ2-7, with D possibly matching TRBD1 (6 bases). V lost 0 bases, J lost 0 bases, and 9 bases lay in between. The CDR3 loop spans 15 amino acids. The germline gives CDR1 MNHEY, CDR2 SMNVEV (reference sequence). The CDR3: CASSLSDSISYEQYF. The CDR3 nucleotides read TGTGCCAGCAGTTTATCGGACAGCATCTCCTACGAGCAGTACTTC.